This TCR beta chain was sequenced for a study of radiation and T cells in renal cell carcinoma. Clones were read by immunoSEQ multiplex PCR, and TCRdb kept only the in-frame ones, dropping some. The top ten clones hold approximately 18% of a sample with about 15,000 clones, around 62% of them seen once. Documented treatment: treatment-naive control, cytoreductive nephrectomy. Treatment-naive patients without radiation supplied the control tumors at nephrectomy. Control tumors came from a handful of females and around eleven males, aged about 35 to 82. Trimming cost V 6 bases and J 2 bases, with 10 bases left between them. This CDR3 has 13 residues. CDR1 MDHEN and CDR2 SYDVKM come from the germline V gene.

The rearrangement links TRBV28 to TRBJ1-2; no clear D gene. Material: tumor tissue, obtained from a patient whose treatment was nephrectomy without radiotherapy. The sequence was collected from a man aged 55 to 70 with renal cell carcinoma. CDR3 protein: CASSPPGNYGYTF. The DNA for the CDR3 is TGTGCCAGCAGCCCCCCCGGAAACTATGGCTACACCTTC.